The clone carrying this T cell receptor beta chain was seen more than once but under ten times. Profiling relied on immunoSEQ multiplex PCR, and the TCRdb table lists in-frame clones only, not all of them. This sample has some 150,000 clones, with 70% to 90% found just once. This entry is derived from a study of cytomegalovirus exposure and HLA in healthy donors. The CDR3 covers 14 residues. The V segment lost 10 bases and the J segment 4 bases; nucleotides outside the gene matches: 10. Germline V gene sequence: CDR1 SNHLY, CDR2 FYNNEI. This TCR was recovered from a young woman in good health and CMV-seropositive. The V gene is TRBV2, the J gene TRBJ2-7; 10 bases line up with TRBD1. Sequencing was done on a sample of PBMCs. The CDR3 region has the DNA TGTGCCACCGACAGGGGGCTCCCATCTTACGAGCAGTACTTC. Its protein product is CATDRGLPSYEQYF.